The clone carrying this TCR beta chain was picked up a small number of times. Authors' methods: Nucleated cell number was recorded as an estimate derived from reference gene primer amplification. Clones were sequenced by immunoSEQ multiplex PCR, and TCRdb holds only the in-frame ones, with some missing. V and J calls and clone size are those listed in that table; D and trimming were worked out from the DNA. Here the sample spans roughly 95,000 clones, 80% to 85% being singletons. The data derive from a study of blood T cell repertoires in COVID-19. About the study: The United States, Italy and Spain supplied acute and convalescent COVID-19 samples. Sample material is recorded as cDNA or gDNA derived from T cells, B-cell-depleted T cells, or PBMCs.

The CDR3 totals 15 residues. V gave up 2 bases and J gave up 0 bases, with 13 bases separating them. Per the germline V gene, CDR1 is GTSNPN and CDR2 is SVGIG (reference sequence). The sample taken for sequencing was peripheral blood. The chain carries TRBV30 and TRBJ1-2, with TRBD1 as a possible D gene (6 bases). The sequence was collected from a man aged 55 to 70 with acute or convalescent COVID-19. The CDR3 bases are TGTGCCTGGAGTCAGGGGCCGGGCGCTAACTATGGCTACACCTTC. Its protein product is CAWSQGPGANYGYTF.